This note documents a single T cell receptor (beta chain) sequence. Its antigen is currently unknown. The PCR had 60 Vbeta and 13 Jbeta primers. Assay: immunoSEQ multiplex PCR; the TCRdb copy retains only in-frame clones and omits some. Here the sample spans 130,000 or so clones, 8% to 9.5% being singletons. V was pared by 5 bases and J by 4 bases, with 8 bases between. This CDR3 spans 12 amino acids. Germline CDR1 reads MDHEN; CDR2 reads SYDVKM. This record comes from a study of cytomegalovirus exposure and HLA in healthy donors. Study observations and caveats: Cytomegalovirus-associated TCR beta chains were listed, numbering 150 to 200.

The V and J genes are TRBV28 and TRBJ1-2; a possible D gene is TRBD1 (6 bases). Sequencing was carried out using PBMCs. The receptor was isolated from a middle-aged man in good health and CMV-seronegative. CDR3 nucleotides: TGTGCCAGCAGTCAACAGGGCTATGGCTACACCTTC. Protein product: CASSQQGYGYTF.